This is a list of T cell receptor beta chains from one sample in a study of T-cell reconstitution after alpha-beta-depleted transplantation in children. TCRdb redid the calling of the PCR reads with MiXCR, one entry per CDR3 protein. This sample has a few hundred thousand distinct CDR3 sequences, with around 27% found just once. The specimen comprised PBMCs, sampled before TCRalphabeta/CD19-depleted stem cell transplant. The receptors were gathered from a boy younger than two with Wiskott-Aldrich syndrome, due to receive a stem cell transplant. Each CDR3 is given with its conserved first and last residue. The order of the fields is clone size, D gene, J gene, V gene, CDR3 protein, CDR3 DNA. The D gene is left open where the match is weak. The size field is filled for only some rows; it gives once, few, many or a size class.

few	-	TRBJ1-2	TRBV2	CASTFTGGYTF	TGTGCCAGCACCTTCACAGGGGGCTACACCTTC
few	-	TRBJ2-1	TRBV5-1	CASSLVDRLLNEQFF	TGCGCCAGCAGCTTGGTCGACAGGCTCCTCAATGAGCAGTTCTTC
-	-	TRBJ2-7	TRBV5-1	CASRTTQDYEQYF	TGCGCCAGCAGAACTACACAGGACTACGAGCAGTACTTC
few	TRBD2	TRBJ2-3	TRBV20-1	CSGSTLAGGPPDTQYF	TGCAGTGGTAGCACTCTAGCGGGAGGGCCACCAGATACGCAGTATTTT
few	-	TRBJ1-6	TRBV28	CASSFGSGVNSPLHF	TGTGCCAGCAGTTTTGGTTCGGGAGTTAATTCACCCCTCCACTTT
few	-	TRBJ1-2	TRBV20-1	CSASDQGMRGYTF	TGCAGTGCTAGCGACCAAGGGATGCGTGGCTACACCTTC
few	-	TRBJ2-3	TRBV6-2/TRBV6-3	CASSYSGRSTDTQYF	TGTGCCAGCAGTTATAGTGGGAGAAGCACAGATACGCAGTATTTT
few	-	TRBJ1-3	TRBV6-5	CASSYREKGNTIYF	TGTGCCAGCAGTTATCGGGAAAAAGGAAACACCATATATTTT
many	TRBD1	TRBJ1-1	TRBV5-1	CASSSGQPNTEAFF	TGCGCCAGCAGCTCGGGACAGCCGAACACTGAAGCTTTCTTT
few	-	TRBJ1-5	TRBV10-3	CAVRDTLNQPQHF	TGTGCCGTTCGGGACACCCTAAATCAGCCCCAGCATTTT
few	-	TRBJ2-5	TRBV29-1	CSVATGPGRETQYF	TGCAGCGTCGCTACGGGCCCCGGGCGAGAGACCCAGTACTTC
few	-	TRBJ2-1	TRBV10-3	CAISEAQEGRRDEQFF	TGTGCCATCAGTGAGGCGCAGGAGGGAAGGCGAGATGAGCAGTTCTTC
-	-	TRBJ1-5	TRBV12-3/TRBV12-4	CASSFSATHYQPQHF	TGTGCCAGCAGTTTTTCCGCTACCCACTATCAGCCCCAGCATTTT
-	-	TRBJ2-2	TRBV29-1	CSVARGTKNTGELFF	TGCAGCGTTGCTAGGGGGACTAAGAACACCGGGGAGCTGTTTTTT
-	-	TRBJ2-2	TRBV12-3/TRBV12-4	CASSLRVENTGELFF	TGTGCCAGCAGTTTAAGAGTGGAGAACACCGGGGAGCTGTTTTTT
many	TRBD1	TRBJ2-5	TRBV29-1	CSVEPEQGRSETQYF	TGCAGCGTTGAACCCGAACAGGGGCGGTCGGAGACCCAGTACTTC
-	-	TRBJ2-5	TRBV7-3	CASSSYRDGGETQYF	TGTGCCAGCAGCTCTTACCGGGACGGAGGGGAGACCCAGTACTTC
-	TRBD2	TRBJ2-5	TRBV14	CASSPFEREGQETQYF	TGTGCCAGCAGCCCATTCGAGCGGGAGGGCCAAGAGACCCAGTACTTC
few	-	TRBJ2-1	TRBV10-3	CAISEFEIGEQFF	TGTGCCATCAGTGAGTTTGAGATCGGGGAGCAGTTCTTC
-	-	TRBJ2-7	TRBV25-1	CASRSPGLEGEQYF	TGTGCCAGCAGATCCCCGGGACTGGAGGGCGAGCAGTACTTC
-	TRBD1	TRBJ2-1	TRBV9	CASSVGGTERGQFF	TGTGCCAGCAGCGTAGGAGGGACAGAGCGCGGGCAGTTCTTC
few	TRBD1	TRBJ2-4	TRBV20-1	CSARGTGKNIQYF	TGCAGTGCTAGGGGGACAGGGAAAAACATTCAGTACTTC
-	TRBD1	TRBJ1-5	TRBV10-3	CAIHSGGVNQPQHF	TGTGCCATCCACTCAGGGGGTGTCAATCAGCCCCAGCATTTT
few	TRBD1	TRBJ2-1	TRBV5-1	CASSPGQKYNEQFF	TGCGCCAGCAGTCCGGGACAGAAATACAATGAGCAGTTCTTC
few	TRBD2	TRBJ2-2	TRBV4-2	CASSQVLAGRTGELFF	TGTGCCAGCAGCCAAGTACTAGCGGGACGTACCGGGGAGCTGTTTTTT
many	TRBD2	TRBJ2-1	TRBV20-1	CSARPWTSGRLNEQFF	TGCAGTGCTAGACCCTGGACTAGCGGGCGACTAAATGAGCAGTTCTTC
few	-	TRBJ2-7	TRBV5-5	CASSSRQTSYYEQYF	TGTGCCAGCAGCTCCCGACAGACTTCCTACTACGAGCAGTACTTC
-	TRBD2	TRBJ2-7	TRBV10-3	CAIRPGLASKDEQYF	TGTGCCATCAGGCCGGGACTAGCGTCTAAGGACGAGCAGTACTTC
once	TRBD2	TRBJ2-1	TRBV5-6	CASRGLAGRSSYNEHFF	TGTGCCAGCAGGGGACTAGCGGGGAGGAGCTCCTACAATGAGCACTTCTTC
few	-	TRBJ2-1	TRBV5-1	CASSLGIAAGSYNEQFF	TGCGCCAGCAGCCTAGGTATAGCTGCGGGTTCATACAATGAGCAGTTCTTC
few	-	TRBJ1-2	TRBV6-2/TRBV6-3	CASDGPSPDRGYTF	TGTGCCAGCGACGGACCCTCCCCGGATCGTGGCTACACCTTC
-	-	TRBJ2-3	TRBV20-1	CSARQLTSTDTQYF	TGCAGTGCTAGACAGCTTACTAGCACAGATACGCAGTATTTT
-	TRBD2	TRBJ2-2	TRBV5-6	CASSLFWDPGLAGPNTGELFF	TGTGCCAGCAGCTTGTTTTGGGATCCTGGGCTAGCGGGCCCGAACACCGGGGAGCTGTTTTTT
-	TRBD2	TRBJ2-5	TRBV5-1	CASSCQREGRCETQYF	TGCGCCAGCAGCTGTCAGCGGGAGGGCCGATGCGAGACCCAGTACTTC
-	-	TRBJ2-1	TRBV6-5	CASSYALWRGHNEQFF	TGTGCCAGCAGTTACGCCCTTTGGCGGGGGCACAATGAGCAGTTCTTC
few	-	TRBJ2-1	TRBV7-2	CASSFTASSYNEQFF	TGTGCCAGCAGCTTCACAGCTAGCTCCTACAATGAGCAGTTCTTC
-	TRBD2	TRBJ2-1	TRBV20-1	CSARVVLAGYNEQFF	TGCAGTGCTAGAGTCGTTCTAGCGGGTTACAATGAGCAGTTCTTC
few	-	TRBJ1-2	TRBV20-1	CSARDIARVGGYTF	TGCAGTGCTAGAGATATCGCCCGGGTCGGAGGCTACACCTTC
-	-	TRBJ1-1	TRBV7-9	CASSRQTNTEAFF	TGTGCCAGCAGCCGACAGACGAACACTGAAGCTTTCTTT
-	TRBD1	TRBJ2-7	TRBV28	CASSWTGYEQYF	TGTGCCAGCAGTTGGACAGGCTACGAGCAGTACTTC
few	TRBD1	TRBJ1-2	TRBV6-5	CASSLDRGDGYTF	TGTGCCAGCAGTTTGGACAGGGGGGATGGCTACACCTTC
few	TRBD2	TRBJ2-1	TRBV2	CASSDQQLADINEQFF	TGTGCCAGCAGTGATCAACAACTAGCGGACATCAATGAGCAGTTCTTC
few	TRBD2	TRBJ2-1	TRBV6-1	CARKFGGLAGYNEQFF	TGTGCCAGGAAATTCGGGGGACTAGCGGGGTACAATGAGCAGTTCTTC
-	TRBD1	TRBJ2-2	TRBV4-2	CASSRTSRPGQANTGELFF	TGTGCCAGCAGCCGGACAAGTAGGCCGGGACAGGCGAACACCGGGGAGCTGTTTTTT
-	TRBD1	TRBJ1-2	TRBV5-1	CASSYGDRDGYTF	TGCGCCAGCAGCTACGGGGACAGGGATGGCTACACCTTC
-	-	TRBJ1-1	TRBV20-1	CSARSPGLGITEAFF	TGCAGTGCTAGATCCCCAGGGCTTGGAATCACTGAAGCTTTCTTT
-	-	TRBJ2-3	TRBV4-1	CASSQVILTDTQYF	TGCGCCAGCAGCCAAGTCATACTCACAGATACGCAGTATTTT
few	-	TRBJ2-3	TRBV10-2	CASSESKGLNTDTQYF	TGCGCCAGCAGTGAGTCGAAGGGCTTAAACACAGATACGCAGTATTTT
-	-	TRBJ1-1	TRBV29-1	CSGRVWNTEAFF	TGCAGCGGCAGGGTTTGGAACACTGAAGCTTTCTTT
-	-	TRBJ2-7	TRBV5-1	CASSLPIGQPYEQYF	TGCGCCAGCAGCTTACCAATAGGACAGCCATACGAGCAGTACTTC
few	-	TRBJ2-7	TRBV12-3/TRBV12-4	CASSFSRVSYEQYF	TGTGCCAGCAGTTTTAGCAGGGTCTCCTACGAGCAGTACTTC
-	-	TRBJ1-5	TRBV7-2	CASSFEPGWGQPQHF	TGTGCCAGCAGCTTCGAACCTGGTTGGGGACAGCCCCAGCATTTT
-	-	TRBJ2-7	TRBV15	CATSSQTVPYEQYF	TGTGCCACCAGCAGCCAGACCGTCCCCTACGAGCAGTACTTC
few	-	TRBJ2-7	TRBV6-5	CASSSIPGDVEQYF	TGTGCCAGCAGTTCCATCCCAGGGGACGTGGAGCAGTACTTC
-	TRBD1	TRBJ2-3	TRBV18	CASSPRPGTGVTDTQYF	TGTGCCAGCTCACCAAGGCCCGGGACAGGGGTTACAGATACGCAGTATTTT